These 6 T cell receptor beta chains were sequenced from one sample in a study of cytotoxic CD8 clonotypes in ibrutinib-treated CLL. TCRdb's copy holds only in-frame clones and misses some; the assay was immunoSEQ multiplex PCR. The data hold 150,000 to 200,000 clones, with 70% to 90% observed a single time. Sequenced material: PBMCs, taken at disease progression, from a patient treated with ibrutinib. The receptors derive from a human donor with chronic lymphocytic leukemia.

V usage is TRBV7-2 and J usage is TRBJ2-7; a weak D match, TRBD2 (6 bases). The V gene lost 5 bases and the J gene lost 2 bases, with 16 bases spanning the gap. CDR3 size: 15 residues. The germline gives CDR1 SGHTA, CDR2 FQGNSA. The CDR3 sequence is CASSPIWEVTYEQYF. DNA of the CDR3: TGTGCCAGCAGCCCGATATGGGAGGTTACCTACGAGCAGTACTTC.

The chain employs TRBV19 and TRBJ1-2; D uncertain. Germline loops: CDR1 LNHDA, CDR2 SQIVND (reference sequence). CDR3 size: 13 residues. V gave up 3 bases and J gave up 8 bases, with 13 bases separating them. The CDR3 spells CASSMVKGVGYTF. CDR3 sequence (DNA): TGTGCCAGTAGTATGGTTAAGGGAGTCGGCTACACCTTC.

The V and J genes are TRBV4-3 and TRBJ1-2; a possible D gene is TRBD1 (5 bases). V dropped 3 bases and J dropped 7 bases, with 21 bases sitting between them. CDR1 and CDR2 from the germline V gene are LGHNA and YSLEER. The CDR3 contains 16 residues. The CDR3 reads CASSHRLDAPGPGYTF. The CDR3 DNA sequence: TGCGCCAGCAGCCACCGGTTGGACGCCCCGGGGCCTGGCTACACCTTC.

The gene calls are TRBV9 and TRBJ1-2; 7 nucleotides agree with TRBD1. The CDR3 extends over 16 amino acids. Trimming cost V 0 bases and J 3 bases; bases outside gene matches: 8. Germline V gives CDR1 SGDLS, CDR2 YYNGEE. CDR3 loop: CASSVEAGTAYYGYTF. The DNA for the CDR3 is TGTGCCAGCAGCGTAGAAGCAGGGACAGCATACTATGGCTACACCTTC. The entire variable domain, with the rest obtained from reference TRBV9 and TRBJ1-2, is as follows: DSGVTQTPKHLITATGQRVTLRCSPRSGDLSVYWYQQSLDQGLQFLIQYYNGEERAKGNILERFSAQQFPDLHSELNLSSLELGDSALYFCASSVEAGTAYYGYTFGSGTRLTVV.

The CDR3 coding sequence is TGTGCCAGCAGCGCACAGGGAGGGGAGCTGTTTTTT. Amino acids: CASSAQGGELFF. The chain joins TRBV21-1 to TRBJ2-2; TRBD1, the D gene given by the table, was not confirmed from the DNA. TRBV21-1 is shown as a pseudogene. The length of the CDR3 is 12 residues.

The chain combines TRBV14 with TRBJ1-4; D may be TRBD1 (5 bases). Looked up from germline, CDR1 is SGHDN and CDR2 is FVKESK. Deletions cut 3 bases from V and 2 bases from J, with 19 bases between. The CDR3 totals 18 residues. The DNA for the CDR3 is TGTGCCAGCAGCCACCTTTTCCCACGGGACTCGACTAATGAAAAACTGTTTTTT. It specifies CASSHLFPRDSTNEKLFF.